This is a list of T cell receptor beta chains from one sample in a study of cytomegalovirus exposure and HLA in healthy donors. TCRdb's table, derived via immunoSEQ multiplex PCR, lists solely in-frame clones and lacks some. The table includes fewer than 200,000 clones, around 68% detected once. Specimen: PBMCs. Receptors were obtained from a man in his fifties or sixties in good health and CMV-seronegative. CDR3s include the opening cysteine and the closing phenylalanine or tryptophan. D genes are given only for firm matches. Clone size is shown for a subset of rows, as once, few, many or a class of expanded clone.

TRBD1	TRBV7-9	TRBJ1-6	.	TGTGCCAGCAGCTTATTTGGCGGACAGGGGAATTCACCCCTCCACTTT	CASSLFGGQGNSPLHF
.	TRBV10-1	TRBJ2-7	.	TGCGCCAGCAGCCTCGACAGGTCCGAGCAGTACTTC	CASSLDRSEQYF
TRBD1	TRBV5-1	TRBJ1-6	.	TGCGCCAGCAAGGGACAGGGGAATTCACCCCTCCACTTT	CASKGQGNSPLHF
TRBD2	TRBV5-1	TRBJ2-1	.	TGCGCCAGCAGCTTGAAAGCGGGGGCCTACAATGAGCAGTTCTTC	CASSLKAGAYNEQFF
.	TRBV4-3	TRBJ2-3	.	TGCGCCAGCAGCCAAGATGCAGGGAGGACAGATACGCAGTATTTT	CASSQDAGRTDTQYF
.	TRBV19	TRBJ1-5	.	TGTGCCAGTAGTCCTAGACGGACAGACCTTAGCAATCAGCCCCAGCATTTT	CASSPRRTDLSNQPQHF
TRBD1	TRBV7-2	TRBJ1-1	.	TGTGCCAGCAGCTTCGGGACAGTGAACACTGAAGCTTTCTTT	CASSFGTVNTEAFF
TRBD1	TRBV5-1	TRBJ2-5	.	TGCGCCAGCAGCGACCCGGACAGGCTCAAAGAGACCCAGTACTTC	CASSDPDRLKETQYF
.	TRBV6-1	TRBJ1-6	few	TGTGCCAGCAGTGAGGGGACACCCTATAATTCACCCCTCCACTTT	CASSEGTPYNSPLHF
TRBD1	TRBV9	TRBJ1-6	once	TGTGCCAGCAGCGCTCCCAGGGGGACGGATAATTCACCCCTCCACTTT	CASSAPRGTDNSPLHF
TRBD1	TRBV7-8	TRBJ1-1	few	TGTGCCAGCAGCCCATCCAGGACAGGGAAAACTGAAGCTTTCTTT	CASSPSRTGKTEAFF
.	TRBV28	TRBJ1-1	.	TGTACCCTGCGGAGCCTAATGAACACTGAAGCTTTCTTT	CTLRSLMNTEAFF
TRBD2	TRBV5-1	TRBJ2-2	.	TGCGCCAGCAGCCCTTATCCTAGCGGGGTCACCGGGGAGCTGTTTTTT	CASSPYPSGVTGELFF
TRBD2	TRBV7-6	TRBJ2-3	once	TGTGCCAGCAGCGCCCAACTAGCGGGGGGGACTGATACGCAGTATTTT	CASSAQLAGGTDTQYF
TRBD2	TRBV5-1	TRBJ2-7	.	TGCGCCAGCAGCATATCCACTAGCGGGGGGGGGAACGAGCAGTACTTC	CASSISTSGGGNEQYF
.	TRBV7-2	TRBJ2-5	.	TGTGCCAGCAGCTTAACCCCCCCAGGGAAACAAGAGACCCAGTACTTC	CASSLTPPGKQETQYF
.	TRBV6-5	TRBJ1-3	.	TGTGCCAGCAGTTACTCCCGCCAGGCCTCTGGAAACACCATATATTTT	CASSYSRQASGNTIYF
TRBD2	TRBV5-1	TRBJ2-5	.	TGCGCCAGCAGCTTCCAGCGGGGGTCTCAAGAGACCCAGTACTTC	CASSFQRGSQETQYF